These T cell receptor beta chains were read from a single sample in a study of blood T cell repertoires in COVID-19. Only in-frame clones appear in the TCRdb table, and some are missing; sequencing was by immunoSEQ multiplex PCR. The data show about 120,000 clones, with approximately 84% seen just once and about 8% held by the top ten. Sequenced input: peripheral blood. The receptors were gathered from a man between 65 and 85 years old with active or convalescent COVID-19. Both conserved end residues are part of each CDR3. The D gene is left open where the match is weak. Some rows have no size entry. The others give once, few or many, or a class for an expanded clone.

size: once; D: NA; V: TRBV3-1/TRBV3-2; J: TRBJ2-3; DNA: TGTGCCAGCAGCCAATCCGCGGGTAGCCCAGATACGCAGTATTTT; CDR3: CASSQSAGSPDTQYF
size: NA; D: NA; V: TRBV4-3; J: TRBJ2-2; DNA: TGCGCCAGCAGCCAAGGTTACGAGGGAACCGGGGAGCTGTTTTTT; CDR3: CASSQGYEGTGELFF
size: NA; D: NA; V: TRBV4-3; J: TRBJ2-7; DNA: TGCGCCAGCAGCCAAGTACAGGGAATCTACGAGCAGTACTTC; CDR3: CASSQVQGIYEQYF
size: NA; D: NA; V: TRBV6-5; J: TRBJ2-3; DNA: TGTGCCAGCTCCGCGGGACAGTCCTATCTAGATACGCAGTATTTT; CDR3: CASSAGQSYLDTQYF
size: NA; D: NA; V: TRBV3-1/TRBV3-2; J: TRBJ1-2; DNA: TGTGCCAGCAGCCAAGGCAACGCTCAGGGCTACACCTTC; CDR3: CASSQGNAQGYTF
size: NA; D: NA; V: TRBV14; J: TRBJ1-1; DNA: TGTGCCAGCAGCCGGCAGGGCTGGGACACTGAAGCTTTCTTT; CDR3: CASSRQGWDTEAFF
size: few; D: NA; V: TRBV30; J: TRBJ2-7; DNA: TGTGCCTGGAGCTCGGCAGGGGTAACCTACGAGCAGTACTTC; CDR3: CAWSSAGVTYEQYF
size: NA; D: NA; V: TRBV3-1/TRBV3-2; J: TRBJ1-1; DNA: TGTGCCAGCCGTAACATGAACACTGAAGCTTTCTTT; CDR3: CASRNMNTEAFF
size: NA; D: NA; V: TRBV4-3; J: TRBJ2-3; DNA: TGCGCCAGCAGCCAAGATCAGGGCGCGGGATCAGATACGCAGTATTTT; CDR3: CASSQDQGAGSDTQYF
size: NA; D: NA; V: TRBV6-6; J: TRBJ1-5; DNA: TGTGCCAGCACTTTAACAGGGAATCAGCCCCAGCATTTT; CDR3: CASTLTGNQPQHF
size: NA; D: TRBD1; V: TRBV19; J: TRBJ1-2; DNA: TGTGCCAGTAGTGTGACAGGGACCTATGGCTACACCTTC; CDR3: CASSVTGTYGYTF
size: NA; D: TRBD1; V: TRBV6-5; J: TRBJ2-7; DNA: TGTGCCAGCAGTTACTCCGGGACAGGGCCCTACGAGCAGTACTTC; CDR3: CASSYSGTGPYEQYF
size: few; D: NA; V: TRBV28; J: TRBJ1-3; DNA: TGTGCCAGCAGGATCCGGGAAGCCGGAAACACCATATATTTT; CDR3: CASRIREAGNTIYF
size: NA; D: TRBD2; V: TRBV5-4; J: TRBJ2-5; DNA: TGTGCCAGCAGCGCCGATGGGGGGGGAGGAGAGACCCAGTACTTC; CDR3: CASSADGGGGETQYF
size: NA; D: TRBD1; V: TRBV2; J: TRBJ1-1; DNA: TGTGCCAGTTCGACAGGGCCCAACACTGAAGCTTTCTTT; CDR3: CASSTGPNTEAFF
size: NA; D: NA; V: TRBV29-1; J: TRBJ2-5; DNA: TGCAGCGTTGAACAGTCCCCCCGAGAGACCCAGTACTTC; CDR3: CSVEQSPRETQYF
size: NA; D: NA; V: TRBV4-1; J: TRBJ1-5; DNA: TGCGCCAGCAGCCAAGATGAGGAGCAGCCCCAGCATTTT; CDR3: CASSQDEEQPQHF
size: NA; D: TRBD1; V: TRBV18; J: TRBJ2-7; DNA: TGTGCCAGCTCACCACCGGAGTCAGGGGGTCACGAGCAGTACTTC; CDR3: CASSPPESGGHEQYF
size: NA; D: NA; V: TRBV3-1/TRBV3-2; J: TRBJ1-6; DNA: TGTGCCAGCAGCCAAGTGGCAGGGCAGGCACCCCTCCACTTT; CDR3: CASSQVAGQAPLHF
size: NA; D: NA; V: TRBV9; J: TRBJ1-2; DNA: TGTGCCAGCAGCGCAGGAAGATATGGCTACACCTTC; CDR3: CASSAGRYGYTF
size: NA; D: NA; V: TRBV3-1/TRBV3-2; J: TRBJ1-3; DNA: TGTGCCAGCAGCCCCGGAGCGGGGGTAGGAAACACCATATATTTT; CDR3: CASSPGAGVGNTIYF
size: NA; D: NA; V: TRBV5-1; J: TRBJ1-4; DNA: TGCGCCAGCAGCTTGTATCCTGGGCACAAGGATGGAAAGGGGAACTCCGTGTTTTTT; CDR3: CASSLYPGHKDGKGNSVFF
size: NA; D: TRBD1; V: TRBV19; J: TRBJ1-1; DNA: TGTGCCAGTAGACAGACAGGGCTTCTTTCTAGGGGTGAAGCTTTCTTT; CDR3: CASRQTGLLSRGEAFF
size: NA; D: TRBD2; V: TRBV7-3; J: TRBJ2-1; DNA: TGTGCCAGCAGCTTAATCAAGGAGTGGCTAGCGGGGGGCAATGAGCAGTTCTTC; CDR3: CASSLIKEWLAGGNEQFF
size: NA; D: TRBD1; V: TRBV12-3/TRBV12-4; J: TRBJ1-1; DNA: TGTGCCAGCAGCAGACAGGGAGGCACTGAAGCTTTCTTT; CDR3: CASSRQGGTEAFF
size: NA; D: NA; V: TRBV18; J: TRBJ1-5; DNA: TGTGCCAGCTCACCTATACAGTTGAATCAGCCCCAGCATTTT; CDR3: CASSPIQLNQPQHF
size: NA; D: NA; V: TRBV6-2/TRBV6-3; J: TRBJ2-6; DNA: TGTGCCAGCAGTTACGGAGGGATTGGGGCCAACGTCCTGACTTTC; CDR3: CASSYGGIGANVLTF
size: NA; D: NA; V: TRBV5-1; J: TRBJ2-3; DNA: TGCGCCAGCAGCTTGGGAGTATCGGATACGCAGTATTTT; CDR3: CASSLGVSDTQYF
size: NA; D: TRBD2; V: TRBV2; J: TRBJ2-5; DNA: TGTGCCAGCGAGCTAGCGGGGGGGCTTCAAGAGACCCAGTACTTC; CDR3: CASELAGGLQETQYF
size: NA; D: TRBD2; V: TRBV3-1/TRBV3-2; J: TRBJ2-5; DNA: TGTGCCAGCAGCACGGGACTAACCCAAGAGACCCAGTACTTC; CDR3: CASSTGLTQETQYF
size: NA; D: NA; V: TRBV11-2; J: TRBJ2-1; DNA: TGTGCCAGCAGCCAAAACAATGAGCAGTTCTTC; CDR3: CASSQNNEQFF
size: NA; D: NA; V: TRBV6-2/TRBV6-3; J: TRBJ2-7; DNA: TGTGCCAGCAGTTACTCGCAGGGACTCTCCAGCTCCTACGAGCAGTACTTC; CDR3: CASSYSQGLSSSYEQYF
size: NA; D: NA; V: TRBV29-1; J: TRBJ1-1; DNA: TGCAGCGTTGAAGAAAGGGGTGAGCACCCAGCTTTCTTT; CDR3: CSVEERGEHPAFF
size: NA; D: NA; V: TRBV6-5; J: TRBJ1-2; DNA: TGTGCCAGCAGTTACTCGATCTCAGGGGCTGACTATGGCTACACCTTC; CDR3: CASSYSISGADYGYTF
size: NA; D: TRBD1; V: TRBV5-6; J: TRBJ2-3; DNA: TGTGCCAGCAGCTACGAACAGGGGGCATATACGCAGTATTTT; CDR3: CASSYEQGAYTQYF
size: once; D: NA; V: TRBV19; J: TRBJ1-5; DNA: TGTGCCAGTAGTAAAAACAGGCCAGGAAATAGCAATCAGCCCCAGCATTTT; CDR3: CASSKNRPGNSNQPQHF
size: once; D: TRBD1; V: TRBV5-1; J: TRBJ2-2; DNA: TGCGCCAGCAGCTTGGACAGGGGAAGCACCGGGGAGCTGTTTTTT; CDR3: CASSLDRGSTGELFF
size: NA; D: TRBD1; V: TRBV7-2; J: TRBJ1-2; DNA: TGTGCCAGCAGCTCGCCACGGGGACAGGGGGGTGGCTACACCTTC; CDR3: CASSSPRGQGGGYTF
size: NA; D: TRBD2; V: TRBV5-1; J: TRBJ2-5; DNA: TGCGCCAGCAGCTTGGCCGGGACTAGCGGGAGGGCCGGGGAGACCCAGTACTTC; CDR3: CASSLAGTSGRAGETQYF
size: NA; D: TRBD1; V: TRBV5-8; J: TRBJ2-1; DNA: TGTGCCAGCAGCCCCGGGACAGGTTATGGTGAGCAGTTCTTC; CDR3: CASSPGTGYGEQFF
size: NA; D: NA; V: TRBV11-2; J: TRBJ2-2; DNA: TGTGCCAGCAGCTTAGGTATTCGGGCCGGGGAGCTGTTTTTT; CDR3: CASSLGIRAGELFF
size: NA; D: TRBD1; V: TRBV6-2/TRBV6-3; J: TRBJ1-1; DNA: TGTGCCAGCAGTTCGACAGGGGGTAGGACTGAAGCTTTCTTT; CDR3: CASSSTGGRTEAFF
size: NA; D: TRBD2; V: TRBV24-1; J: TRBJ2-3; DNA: TGTGCCACCAGTGATGGGACTAGCGGGGGTTCAGATACGCAGTATTTT; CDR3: CATSDGTSGGSDTQYF
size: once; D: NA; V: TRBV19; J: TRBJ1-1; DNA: TGTGCCAGTAGTATAGTCGGGGGGAAGAACACTGAAGCTTTCTTT; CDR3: CASSIVGGKNTEAFF
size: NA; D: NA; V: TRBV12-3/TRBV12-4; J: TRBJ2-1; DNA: TGTGCCAGCAGCCCATTAGGGAGCAATGAGCAGTTCTTC; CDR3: CASSPLGSNEQFF